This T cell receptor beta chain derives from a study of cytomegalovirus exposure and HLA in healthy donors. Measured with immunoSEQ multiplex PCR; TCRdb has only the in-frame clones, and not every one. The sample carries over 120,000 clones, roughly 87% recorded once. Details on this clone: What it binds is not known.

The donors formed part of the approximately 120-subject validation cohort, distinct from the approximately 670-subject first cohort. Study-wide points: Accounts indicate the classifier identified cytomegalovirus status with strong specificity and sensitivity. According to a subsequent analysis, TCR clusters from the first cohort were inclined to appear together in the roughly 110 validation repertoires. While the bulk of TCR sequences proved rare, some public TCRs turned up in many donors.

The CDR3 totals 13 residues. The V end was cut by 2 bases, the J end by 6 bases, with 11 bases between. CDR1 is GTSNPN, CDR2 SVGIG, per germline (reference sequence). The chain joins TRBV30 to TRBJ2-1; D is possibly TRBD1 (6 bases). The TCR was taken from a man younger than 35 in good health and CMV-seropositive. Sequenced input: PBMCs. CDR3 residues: CAWSPSTGNEQFF. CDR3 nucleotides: TGTGCCTGGAGTCCCTCGACAGGCAATGAGCAGTTCTTC.